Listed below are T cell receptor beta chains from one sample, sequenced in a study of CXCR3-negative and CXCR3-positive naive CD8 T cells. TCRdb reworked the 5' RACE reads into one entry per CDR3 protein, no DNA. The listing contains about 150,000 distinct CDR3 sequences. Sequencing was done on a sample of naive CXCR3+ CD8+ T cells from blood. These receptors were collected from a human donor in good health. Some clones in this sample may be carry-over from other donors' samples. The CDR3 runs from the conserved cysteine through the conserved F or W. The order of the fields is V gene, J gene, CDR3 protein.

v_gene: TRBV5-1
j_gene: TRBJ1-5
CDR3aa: CASSPVLLGDRYSNQPQHF

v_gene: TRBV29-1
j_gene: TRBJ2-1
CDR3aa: CSVEGTSGFSNEQFF

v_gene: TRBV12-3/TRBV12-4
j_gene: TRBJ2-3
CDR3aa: CASSLIGFGNTDTQYF

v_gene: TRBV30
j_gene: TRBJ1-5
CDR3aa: CAWSQDRAGNQPQHF

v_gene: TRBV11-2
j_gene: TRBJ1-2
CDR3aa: CASSLASMNYGYTF

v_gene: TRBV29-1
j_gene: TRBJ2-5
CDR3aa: CSATGTRLETQYF

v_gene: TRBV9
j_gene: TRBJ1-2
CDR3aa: CASSSHHMEGLNYGYTF

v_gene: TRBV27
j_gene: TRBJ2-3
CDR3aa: CASSLIGPPGGDTQYF

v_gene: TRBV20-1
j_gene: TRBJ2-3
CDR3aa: CSPPTFLSDLSTDTQYF

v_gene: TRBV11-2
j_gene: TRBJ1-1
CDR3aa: CASSLGTLNTEAFF

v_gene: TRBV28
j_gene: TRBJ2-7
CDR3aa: CASSDPTQGGVYEQYF

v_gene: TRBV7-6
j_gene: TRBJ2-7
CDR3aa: CASILVGEQYF

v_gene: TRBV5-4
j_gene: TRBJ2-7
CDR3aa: CASSLRGLAGGSSYEQYF

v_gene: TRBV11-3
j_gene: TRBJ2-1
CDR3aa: CASSLMATNEQFF

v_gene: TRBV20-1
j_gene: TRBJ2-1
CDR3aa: CSARDDSGAYNEQFF

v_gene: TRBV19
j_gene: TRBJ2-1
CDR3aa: CASSIPPLSDEQFF

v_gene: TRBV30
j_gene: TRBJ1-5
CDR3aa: CAWSVVLGDQPQHF

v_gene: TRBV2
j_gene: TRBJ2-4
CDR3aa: CASSEQGGGLAKNIQYF

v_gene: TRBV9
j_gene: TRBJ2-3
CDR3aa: CASSVAQGEYTQYF

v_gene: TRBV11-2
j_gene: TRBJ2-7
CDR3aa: CASSPSGIDEQYF

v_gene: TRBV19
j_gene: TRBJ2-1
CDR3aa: CASSPPLGEGEGNEQFF

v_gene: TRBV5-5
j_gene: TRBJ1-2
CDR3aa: CASSLVPGDGGYTF

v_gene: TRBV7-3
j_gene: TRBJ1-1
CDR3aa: CASSPSAQIEAFF

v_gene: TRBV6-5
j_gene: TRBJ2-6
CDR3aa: CASSYYPPSSGANVLTF